Below, 26 T cell receptor beta chains from the same sample are listed, as sequenced in a study of TIL therapy for anti-PD-1-resistant metastatic lung cancer. The immunoSEQ assay was v3. TCRdb keeps only in-frame clones here, not all; method: immunoSEQ multiplex PCR. This repertoire shows about 26,000 clones, roughly three fifths found once; its top ten account for roughly a sixth. Time point specified: pre-treatment sample, taken before nivolumab and TIL therapy. Tumor tissue came from excised metastases, mostly pleural nodules or supraclavicular lymph nodes. The source material was tumor tissue, sampled at baseline. The receptors come from a woman aged 30-85 years with non-small cell lung cancer.

The sample holds a few counts of this clone. The V call is TRBV5-1, the J call TRBJ2-3; no definite D call. CDR1 and CDR2 from the germline V gene are SGHRS and YFSETQ. The CDR3 is 15 amino acids. The V end lost 0 bases, the J end lost 1 base, and 9 bases lay between the germline ends. CDR3 DNA: TGCGCCAGCAGCTTGGAGCACAGAGGCACAGATACGCAGTATTTT. It translates to CASSLEHRGTDTQYF.

The chain uses TRBV5-6 and TRBJ2-7; possibly TRBD1 for D (6 bases). This CDR3 comprises 14 residues. The V end was cut by 2 bases, the J end by 0 bases, with 9 bases between. Looked up from germline, CDR1 is SGHDT and CDR2 is YYEEEE. In DNA, the CDR3 is TGTGCCAGCAGCTTTGGGGGCTTCTCCTACGAGCAGTACTTC. As protein: CASSFGGFSYEQYF.

The rearrangement links TRBV11-3 to TRBJ1-2; D might be TRBD1 (5 bases). The CDR3 is 15 amino acids. Germline CDR1 reads SGHNT; CDR2 reads YENEEA. Trimming removed 4 bases at V and 1 base at J, with 13 bases between. For the CDR3, the DNA is TGTGCCAGCAGCTCCATAGACAGACATAACTATGGCTACACCTTC. Protein: CASSSIDRHNYGYTF. The variable domain in full, completed from reference TRBV11-3 and TRBJ1-2, reads EAGVVQSPRYKIIEKKQPVAFWCNPISGHNTLYWYLQNLGQGPELLIRYENEEAVDDSQLPKDRFSAERLKGVDSTLKIQPAELGDSAVYLCASSSIDRHNYGYTFGSGTRLTVV.

This chain uses TRBV13 with TRBJ2-7, with 10 nucleotides matching TRBD2. Germline-derived CDR1 and CDR2 are PRHDT and FYEKMQ (reference sequence). Trimming at V came to 1 base and at J to 3 bases, leaving 9 bases not matched to a gene. This CDR3 comprises 17 residues. The CDR3 spells CASSLAPGLALNYEQYF. In DNA, the CDR3 is TGTGCCAGCAGCTTAGCACCGGGACTAGCGTTGAACTACGAGCAGTACTTC.

This clone was observed once. J is TRBJ1-2 and V is TRBV5-8, with 7 bases identical to TRBD1. This CDR3 spans 14 amino acids. Germline loops: CDR1 SGHTS, CDR2 YDEGEE. V shed 1 base and J 0 bases; nucleotides not matched to a gene: 0. The DNA of the CDR3 is TGTGCCAGCAGCTTGACAGGGGCTAACTATGGCTACACCTTC. It specifies CASSLTGANYGYTF.

The chain carries TRBV27 and TRBJ1-2, with D possibly TRBD1 on 5 matching bases. The CDR3 loop spans 14 amino acids. V was cut by 5 bases and J by 2 bases, with 12 bases left in between. CDR1 is MNHEY, CDR2 SMNVEV, per germline (reference sequence). The CDR3 reads CASSTRAGNYGYTF. CDR3 coding DNA: TGTGCCAGCAGTACCAGGGCTGGGAACTATGGCTACACCTTC.

The chain combines TRBV19 with TRBJ2-7, with D possibly matching TRBD2 (6 bases). Trimming took off 7 bases at V and 2 bases at J, with 15 bases between the two ends. This CDR3 has 14 amino acids. The V gene's germline CDR1 is LNHDA and CDR2 SQIVND (reference sequence). Written as DNA, the CDR3 is TGTGCCAGTAACATAGGTGGCGGGACCTACGAGCAGTACTTC. Its translation is CASNIGGGTYEQYF.

The J gene is TRBJ2-3, the V gene TRBV5-1; D unresolved. Germline CDR1 SGHRS, CDR2 YFSETQ. CDR3 length equals 14 residues. Trimming removed 2 bases at V and 2 bases at J, with 9 bases between. CDR3 sequence reads: CASSFESHTDTQYF. The CDR3 DNA reads TGCGCCAGCAGCTTCGAAAGCCACACAGATACGCAGTATTTT.

The V gene is TRBV27, the J gene TRBJ2-7, with TRBD1 as a possible D gene (5 bases). Germline CDR1 is MNHEY and CDR2 is SMNVEV (reference sequence). This CDR3 region has 13 residues. V was trimmed by 2 bases and J by 3 bases, leaving 8 bases between them. CDR3 nucleotides: TGTGCCAGCAGTTTAGGACACCTCTACGAGCAGTACTTC. Protein sequence: CASSLGHLYEQYF.

This clone was seen only a few times. V usage is TRBV7-2 and J usage is TRBJ2-3; D remains unclear. This CDR3 comprises 11 residues. In germline, CDR1 is SGHTA, CDR2 FQGNSA. The germline V and J ends were trimmed by 3 bases and 2 bases, with 0 bases remaining between them. The CDR3 nucleotides read TGTGCCAGCAGCTTCACAGATACGCAGTATTTT. Translated, it gives CASSFTDTQYF.

The rearrangement links TRBV5-6 to TRBJ2-3, with 14 bases matching TRBD2. This CDR3 has 16 amino acids. Trimming removed 3 bases from V and 6 bases from J; junction bases left unmatched: 6. The germline gives CDR1 SGHDT, CDR2 YYEEEE. CDR3 residues: CASSWGLAGVGDTQYF. As DNA, the CDR3 is TGTGCCAGCAGCTGGGGACTAGCGGGAGTAGGGGATACGCAGTATTTT.

V usage is TRBV30 and J usage is TRBJ2-1, with D possibly being TRBD1 or TRBD2 (5 bases each). With 7 bases removed from V and 4 bases from J, the gap between germline ends came to 17 bases. CDR3 length: 14 amino acids. Germline values: CDR1 GTSNPN, CDR2 SVGIG (reference sequence). The CDR3 spells CASYGSGRYNEQFF. CDR3 in DNA: TGTGCCTCCTATGGCTCGGGACGGTACAATGAGCAGTTCTTC.

The chain couples TRBV15 to TRBJ2-7; D gene uncertain. Per the germline V gene, CDR1 is LNHNV and CDR2 is YYDKDF (reference sequence). The V gene lost 0 bases and the J gene lost 2 bases, with 20 bases spanning the gap. This CDR3 comprises 18 residues. The CDR3 DNA is TGTGCCACCAGCAGAGAATATCAGTATGGCCAGTCGACCTACGAGCAGTACTTC. Its protein product is CATSREYQYGQSTYEQYF.

V is TRBV19 and J is TRBJ1-2; D possibly corresponds to TRBD1 (6 bases). V lost 6 bases to trimming and J lost 0 bases, with 8 bases between them. The CDR3 is 13 amino acids. CDR1 is LNHDA, CDR2 SQIVND, per germline (reference sequence). CDR3 protein: CASRGQTNYGYTF. CDR3 nucleotide sequence: TGTGCCAGTAGAGGACAGACTAACTATGGCTACACCTTC.

Sample share makes this clone medium-sized. The chain couples TRBV2 to TRBJ1-4; possibly TRBD1 for D (6 bases). Germline V gene sequence: CDR1 SNHLY, CDR2 FYNNEI. Trimming stripped 5 bases from V and 5 bases from J, with 9 bases between. The CDR3 is 13 amino acids. For the CDR3, the DNA is TGTGCCAGCAGTACAGGGAGGAATGAAAAACTGTTTTTT. The encoded protein is CASSTGRNEKLFF.

The chain carries TRBV5-1 and TRBJ2-1; the match to TRBD2 covers 10 bases. Trimming at V came to 0 bases and at J to 3 bases, leaving 3 bases not matched to a gene. The CDR3 length is 16 residues. In germline, CDR1 is SGHRS, CDR2 YFSETQ. For the CDR3, the DNA is TGCGCCAGCAGCTTGGAACTAGCGGGAATCTACAATGAGCAGTTCTTC. Its translation: CASSLELAGIYNEQFF. The full variable domain, its missing parts supplied by reference TRBV5-1 and TRBJ2-1, is KAGVTQTPRYLIKTRGQQVTLSCSPISGHRSVSWYQQTPGQGLQFLFEYFSETQRNKGNFPGRFSGRQFSNSRSEMNVSTLELGDSALYLCASSLELAGIYNEQFFGPGTRLTVL.

J is TRBJ1-5 and V is TRBV21-1; the DNA was not used to check the table's D call, TRBD1. TRBV21-1 constitutes a pseudogene. There are 18 residues in the CDR3. In DNA, the CDR3 is TGTGCCAGCAGCAAAGCGCGGTCGCGGGACAGGGTTTCTCAGCCCCAGCATTTT. Amino acid sequence: CASSKARSRDRVSQPQHF.

This sequence joins TRBV7-9 and TRBJ1-1; unclear D gene. This CDR3 region has 13 residues. Per germline, CDR1 SEHNR and CDR2 FQNEAQ (reference sequence). The V gene lost 2 bases and the J gene lost 5 bases, with 9 bases spanning the gap. This CDR3 reads CASSLLLGTEAFF. The CDR3 nucleotides read TGTGCCAGCAGCTTACTCCTGGGAACTGAAGCTTTCTTT.

This clone showed up just a few times. The chain links TRBV5-5 to TRBJ1-2; no definite D call. Germline V gives CDR1 SGHKS, CDR2 YYEKEE (reference sequence). The CDR3 consists of 14 residues. V gave up 4 bases and J gave up 2 bases, with 12 bases separating them. The CDR3 coding sequence is TGTGCCAGCAGCCGTCATGCGGGGAACTATGGCTACACCTTC. Protein sequence: CASSRHAGNYGYTF.

This clone was observed once. J is TRBJ2-1 and V is TRBV25-1; possibly TRBD1 or TRBD2 for D (5 bases each). Germline CDR1 is MGHDK and CDR2 is SYGVNS. The CDR3 runs to 16 residues. The V and J ends lost 8 bases and 2 bases respectively, with 19 bases between them. The CDR3 DNA follows: TGTGCCAGCCTTATGCGACAGCGGAATACCTACAATGAGCAGTTCTTC. It yields the protein CASLMRQRNTYNEQFF.

This clone was recorded a few times. The rearrangement joins TRBV7-7 to TRBJ2-1, with D perhaps matching TRBD2 (6 bases). This CDR3 is 17 amino acids long. Germline values: CDR1 SSHAT, CDR2 FNYEAQ (reference sequence). V shed 3 bases and J shed 3 bases, with 18 bases lying between them. The CDR3: CASSLGGKGFGYNEQFF. CDR3 bases: TGTGCCAGCAGCTTGGGCGGGAAAGGGTTCGGCTACAATGAGCAGTTCTTC.

In DNA form, the CDR3 reads TGTGCCAGCAGCCGGACAGGTAATGGCCAAGAGACCCAGTACTTC. Protein sequence: CASSRTGNGQETQYF. The chain recombines TRBV6-1 with TRBJ2-5; TRBD1 matches at 7 bases. V dropped 6 bases and J dropped 1; count of bases not matched to a gene: 8. CDR1 is MNHNS, CDR2 SASEGT, per germline. This CDR3 comprises 15 residues.

The genes are TRBV7-8 and TRBJ2-2; unclear D gene. The CDR3 has 12 residues. The V gene's germline CDR1 is SGHVS and CDR2 FQNEAQ. The V gene lost 5 bases and the J gene lost 6 bases, with 7 bases spanning the gap. DNA for the CDR3: TGTGCCAGCAGCCCTCTCTCCGGGGAGCTGTTTTTT. This translates into CASSPLSGELFF.

The J gene is TRBJ2-7, the V gene TRBV6-6, with 9 bases aligning to TRBD2. The germline gives CDR1 MNHNY, CDR2 SVGAGI (reference sequence). J lost 1 base, V lost 1 base, and 5 bases had no gene match. The CDR3 is 16 amino acids. CDR3 DNA sequence: TGTGCCAGCAGTTACTTGGCTAGCGGGGCTTCCTACGAGCAGTACTTC. It specifies CASSYLASGASYEQYF.

CDR3 residues: CASSSTGTVTFF. Written as DNA, the CDR3 is TGTGCCAGCAGCTCGACAGGGACCGTAACTTTCTTT. The chain combines TRBV28 with TRBJ1-1, with 7 bases lining up with TRBD1. The CDR3 runs to 12 residues. The germline gives CDR1 MDHEN, CDR2 SYDVKM. Trimming removed 6 bases from V and 12 bases from J; junction bases left unmatched: 10.

This chain links TRBV5-4 with TRBJ2-1; D remains unclear. The germline V and J ends were trimmed by 4 bases and 4 bases, with 3 bases remaining between them. CDR3 length: 11 amino acids. Germline V CDR1 and CDR2: SGHNT, YYREEE (reference sequence). As DNA, the CDR3 is TGTGCCAGCAGCAGGTACAATGAGCAGTTCTTC. Protein product: CASSRYNEQFF.